This T cell receptor beta chain is drawn from a study of post-analysis software for immune sequencing data. Study in general: Patients had relapsing-remitting, secondary progressive or progressive-relapsing multiple sclerosis; some lacked subtype.

TCR beta libraries were prepared from cDNA with unique molecular identifiers. A single record per CDR3 protein comes from TCRdb applying MiXCR to the PCR reads. In the table there are 820,000 or so distinct CDR3 sequences, 53% of which are singletons. With regard to this clonotype: Antigen unknown.

The study, taken as a whole, reports: TRBV5-6, TRBV5-1 and TRBV20-1 were among five TRBV segments more frequent in patients than controls. The study found significantly lower normalized Chao1 diversity in multiple sclerosis patients than in controls. Samples prepared in the same batch strongly co-clustered by F measure.

The CDR3 has 15 amino acids. The junction had 12 bases not matched to a gene; V was cut back by 6 bases and J by 4 bases. Germline CDR1 and CDR2: DFQATT and SNEGSKA (reference sequence). J is TRBJ2-7 and V is TRBV20-1, with 10 bases matching TRBD2. The receptor was derived from a girl aged 5 to 17 with multiple sclerosis. What was sequenced was blood. The CDR3 sequence is CSAGTVAGGGYEQYF. CDR3 DNA sequence: TGCAGTGCCGGAACGGTAGCGGGAGGCGGTTACGAGCAGTACTTC.